A selection of T cell receptor beta chains follows, all from one sample in a study of T cell responses to AZD1222 COVID-19 vaccine. Sequencing was performed with immunoSEQ multiplex PCR; in TCRdb, only in-frame clones are kept and a portion is missing. Among some 130,000 clones listed, over 90% were seen once. The source material was peripheral blood, sampled on day 0 of AZD1222 vaccination. The receptors shown here come from an adult in good health. The CDR3 runs from the conserved cysteine through the conserved F or W. The D gene is left open where the match is weak. Not all rows give a size; the values are once, few, many and, for expanded clones, a class.

abundance: -; v_gene: TRBV4-1; j_gene: TRBJ2-2; d_gene: -; CDR3nt: TGCGCCAGCAGCCAAGAGAGGCAAGGAGCCGGGGAGCTGTTTTTT; CDR3aa: CASSQERQGAGELFF
abundance: -; v_gene: TRBV2; j_gene: TRBJ2-7; d_gene: TRBD1; CDR3nt: TGTGCCAGCATTCACGACAGGGAAGTATCCTACGAGCAGTACTTC; CDR3aa: CASIHDREVSYEQYF
abundance: -; v_gene: TRBV28; j_gene: TRBJ2-7; d_gene: TRBD1; CDR3nt: TGTGCCAGCAGTCCATGGACAGGTGGAGGCTACGAGCAGTACTTC; CDR3aa: CASSPWTGGGYEQYF
abundance: -; v_gene: TRBV19; j_gene: TRBJ2-7; d_gene: -; CDR3nt: TGTGCCAGTAGTATAACAGTTTATCACTACGAGCAGTACTTC; CDR3aa: CASSITVYHYEQYF
abundance: -; v_gene: TRBV27; j_gene: TRBJ1-5; d_gene: -; CDR3nt: TGTGCCAGCAGTCGTATGGGTGACAATCAGCCCCAGCATTTT; CDR3aa: CASSRMGDNQPQHF
abundance: -; v_gene: TRBV7-9; j_gene: TRBJ2-3; d_gene: -; CDR3nt: TGTGCCAGCAGTCTGTCGTGGGCTGCCGGGAGATTCCGAGATACGCAGTATTTT; CDR3aa: CASSLSWAAGRFRDTQYF
abundance: -; v_gene: TRBV19; j_gene: TRBJ2-2; d_gene: TRBD2; CDR3nt: TGTGCCAGTAGTAGACTAGCGGGAGACCCAGGGGAGCTGTTTTTT; CDR3aa: CASSRLAGDPGELFF
abundance: -; v_gene: TRBV7-2; j_gene: TRBJ1-2; d_gene: TRBD1; CDR3nt: TGTGCCAGCAGCCGGGACAGGACTAACTATGGCTACACCTTC; CDR3aa: CASSRDRTNYGYTF
abundance: -; v_gene: TRBV7-8; j_gene: TRBJ2-3; d_gene: TRBD1; CDR3nt: TGTGCCAGCAGCTTAGAGGACAGGGAAACAGATACGCAGTATTTT; CDR3aa: CASSLEDRETDTQYF
abundance: -; v_gene: TRBV6-6; j_gene: TRBJ1-1; d_gene: -; CDR3nt: TGTGCCAGCAGTTACGGGACGGTGTACACTGAAGCTTTCTTT; CDR3aa: CASSYGTVYTEAFF
abundance: -; v_gene: TRBV4-2; j_gene: TRBJ1-4; d_gene: -; CDR3nt: TGTGCCAGCAGCCAACCTGGACAGAATAATGAAAAACTGTTTTTT; CDR3aa: CASSQPGQNNEKLFF
abundance: -; v_gene: TRBV6-5; j_gene: TRBJ1-2; d_gene: -; CDR3nt: TGTGCCAGCAGCCCCGACTATACTAACTATGGCTACACCTTC; CDR3aa: CASSPDYTNYGYTF
abundance: -; v_gene: TRBV18; j_gene: TRBJ2-7; d_gene: -; CDR3nt: TGTGCCAGCTCACCTCGGACAGAATCCTACGAGCAGTACTTC; CDR3aa: CASSPRTESYEQYF
abundance: -; v_gene: TRBV6-6; j_gene: TRBJ1-5; d_gene: -; CDR3nt: TGTGCCAGCAGGAGACAGGCCGGGTATAGCAATCAGCCCCAGCATTTT; CDR3aa: CASRRQAGYSNQPQHF
abundance: -; v_gene: TRBV6-4; j_gene: TRBJ2-2; d_gene: -; CDR3nt: TGTGCCAGCCCCCCTAACCACGGCGGGGAGCTGTTTTTT; CDR3aa: CASPPNHGGELFF
abundance: -; v_gene: TRBV5-6; j_gene: TRBJ1-3; d_gene: -; CDR3nt: TGTGCCAGCAGCTTAGGTGGAAACACCATATATTTT; CDR3aa: CASSLGGNTIYF
abundance: -; v_gene: TRBV11-3; j_gene: TRBJ2-1; d_gene: -; CDR3nt: TGTGCCAGCAGCTTAGTGCAGGACAATGAGCAGTTCTTC; CDR3aa: CASSLVQDNEQFF
abundance: -; v_gene: TRBV3-1/TRBV3-2; j_gene: TRBJ1-2; d_gene: -; CDR3nt: TGTGCCAGCAGCCAAGTGAATGAAGCTAACTATGGCTACACCTTC; CDR3aa: CASSQVNEANYGYTF
abundance: -; v_gene: TRBV2; j_gene: TRBJ2-2; d_gene: TRBD2; CDR3nt: TGTGCCAGCAGCGGGGGGTACGACACCGGGGAGCTGTTTTTT; CDR3aa: CASSGGYDTGELFF
abundance: -; v_gene: TRBV5-1; j_gene: TRBJ1-3; d_gene: TRBD1; CDR3nt: TGCGCCAGCAGCATTGGGACAGGTCCAAGGGACACCATATATTTT; CDR3aa: CASSIGTGPRDTIYF
abundance: few; v_gene: TRBV18; j_gene: TRBJ1-3; d_gene: -; CDR3nt: TGTGCCAGCTCACCAAGGACGGAAAGCTCTGGAAACACCATATATTTT; CDR3aa: CASSPRTESSGNTIYF
abundance: -; v_gene: TRBV4-1; j_gene: TRBJ1-2; d_gene: TRBD1; CDR3nt: TGCGCCAGCAGCCAGTTGACGACAGGGTTCTATGGCTACACCTTC; CDR3aa: CASSQLTTGFYGYTF
abundance: -; v_gene: TRBV9; j_gene: TRBJ2-7; d_gene: TRBD2; CDR3nt: TGTGCCAGCAGCGGACTAGCGGGAACTGAGCAGTACTTC; CDR3aa: CASSGLAGTEQYF
abundance: -; v_gene: TRBV28; j_gene: TRBJ2-5; d_gene: TRBD2; CDR3nt: TGTGCCAGCAGCCCAAGAGCGGGAGGGCAAGAGACCCAGTACTTC; CDR3aa: CASSPRAGGQETQYF
abundance: -; v_gene: TRBV28; j_gene: TRBJ1-5; d_gene: -; CDR3nt: TGTGCCAGCAGTTTACCCCTCAGTGGGCACCAGCCCCAGCATTTT; CDR3aa: CASSLPLSGHQPQHF
abundance: -; v_gene: TRBV5-1; j_gene: TRBJ1-4; d_gene: -; CDR3nt: TGCGCCAGCAGCTTGAGAGGGATTGACGCTAATGAAAAACTGTTTTTT; CDR3aa: CASSLRGIDANEKLFF
abundance: -; v_gene: TRBV27; j_gene: TRBJ2-7; d_gene: TRBD2; CDR3nt: TGTGCCAGCAGTTTTCGAGCGGGAGGGAGAACCTACGAGCAGTACTTC; CDR3aa: CASSFRAGGRTYEQYF
abundance: -; v_gene: TRBV5-1; j_gene: TRBJ1-2; d_gene: TRBD1; CDR3nt: TGCGCCAGCAGCCCAGGACAGGGCCCCTATGGCTACACCTTC; CDR3aa: CASSPGQGPYGYTF
abundance: -; v_gene: TRBV4-1; j_gene: TRBJ1-1; d_gene: -; CDR3nt: TGCGCCAGCAGCCAAGACCGGGGACTGATGGTCTTGGCTTTCTTT; CDR3aa: CASSQDRGLMVLAFF
abundance: -; v_gene: TRBV19; j_gene: TRBJ1-1; d_gene: TRBD1; CDR3nt: TGTGCCAGTATCCCCTGGACAGGGGTAACTGAAGCTTTCTTT; CDR3aa: CASIPWTGVTEAFF
abundance: -; v_gene: TRBV7-9; j_gene: TRBJ2-7; d_gene: TRBD1; CDR3nt: TGTGCCACCCTTGGGGGACAGGGGAATCGCGAGCAGTACTTC; CDR3aa: CATLGGQGNREQYF
abundance: -; v_gene: TRBV9; j_gene: TRBJ2-1; d_gene: TRBD2; CDR3nt: TGTGCCAGCAGCGTTCGACTAGCGGGAGTCCATGAGCAGTTCTTC; CDR3aa: CASSVRLAGVHEQFF
abundance: -; v_gene: TRBV4-1; j_gene: TRBJ2-5; d_gene: TRBD2; CDR3nt: TGCGCCAGCAGCCAAGAACTAGCGGAAGAGACCCAGTACTTC; CDR3aa: CASSQELAEETQYF
abundance: -; v_gene: TRBV6-5; j_gene: TRBJ1-6; d_gene: -; CDR3nt: TGTGCCAGCAGTTCAGGGGAAAGGCGGTCACCCCTCCACTTT; CDR3aa: CASSSGERRSPLHF
abundance: -; v_gene: TRBV2; j_gene: TRBJ1-5; d_gene: -; CDR3nt: TGTGCCAGCAGTGGGGCGGAAAGCAATCAGCCCCAGCATTTT; CDR3aa: CASSGAESNQPQHF
abundance: -; v_gene: TRBV19; j_gene: TRBJ1-5; d_gene: -; CDR3nt: TGTGCCAGTGGGACCGGTATAATTAATCAGCCCCAGCATTTT; CDR3aa: CASGTGIINQPQHF
abundance: -; v_gene: TRBV30; j_gene: TRBJ2-7; d_gene: -; CDR3nt: TGTGCCTGGAGGGGCGGAAAAATCTACGAGCAGTACTTC; CDR3aa: CAWRGGKIYEQYF
abundance: few; v_gene: TRBV18; j_gene: TRBJ2-7; d_gene: -; CDR3nt: TGTGCCAGCTCACGGGATGATGGGTACGAGCAGTACTTC; CDR3aa: CASSRDDGYEQYF
abundance: -; v_gene: TRBV5-1; j_gene: TRBJ1-1; d_gene: -; CDR3nt: TGCGCCAGCAGCTCGCAACCCTCGGACAGGAACACTGAAGCTTTCTTT; CDR3aa: CASSSQPSDRNTEAFF
abundance: -; v_gene: TRBV30; j_gene: TRBJ2-1; d_gene: TRBD2; CDR3nt: TGTGCCTGGAGGGTAGCGGGCGGGAGGGGGTTCTTC; CDR3aa: CAWRVAGGRGFF
abundance: -; v_gene: TRBV6-5; j_gene: TRBJ2-2; d_gene: -; CDR3nt: TGTGCCAGCACTAAGCGGGGGGAGCTGTTTTTT; CDR3aa: CASTKRGELFF